One T cell receptor beta chain is described in this entry. The template was RNA from unsorted bulk tissue. The normal lung tissue was taken more than 3 cm from the tumor edge. The CDR3 runs 12 residues. Germline loops: CDR1 DFQATT, CDR2 SNEGSKA (reference sequence). This sample is drawn from a study of tumor and adjacent non-tumor tissue in lung cancer. The library came from three nested PCR rounds adapted from ARM-PCR protocols. TCRdb redid the calling of the multiplex PCR reads with MiXCR, one entry per CDR3 protein. The sample comprises 80,000 to 130,000 distinct CDR3 sequences, 65% of which are singletons, and less than 20% rests with the top ten.

The receptor comes from a man between 25 and 39 years old with non-small cell lung cancer. This rearrangement joins TRBV20-1 to TRBJ2-2; 8 bases agree with TRBD1. The sequenced material came from distant non-tumor lung tissue. The DNA for the CDR3 is TGCAGCGCACAGGGGGACACAAGGGAGCTGTTTTTT. Translated, it gives CSAQGDTRELFF.